This T cell receptor beta chain derives from a study of cytomegalovirus exposure and HLA in healthy donors. Across the study: Early release data held about 92 million unique TCRs from HLA-typed donors.

With 60 Vbeta and 13 Jbeta primers, the PCR was carried out. The data were produced by immunoSEQ multiplex PCR, yet TCRdb's version contains in-frame clones alone and is incomplete. The sample contains under 200,000 clones, 75% to 90% of which appear only once. As concerns this clone: Its antigen is not known.

Study-wide results and caveats: HLA restriction was apparent for most CMV-associated TCR beta chains in a later analysis. Donors belonging to an Asian-associated ancestry cluster reportedly showed fewer N-insertions in productive TCRs than the roughly 680-donor mean, according to what a later analysis found. Altogether, 150 to 200 TCR beta chains were recorded as cytomegalovirus-associated.

CDR3 length: 14 residues. V lost 4 bases and J 3 bases, leaving 13 bases between the germline ends. Germline V gene lookup returns CDR1 SGDLS and CDR2 YYNGEE. V and J are TRBV9 and TRBJ1-1; D may be TRBD1 (5 bases). The TCR originated in a human donor in good health. Sequenced input: PBMCs. The CDR3 protein is CASSLGEWDTEAFF. In nucleotides, the CDR3 is TGTGCCAGCAGCTTAGGGGAGTGGGACACTGAAGCTTTCTTT.